This T cell receptor (beta chain) was retrieved from a study of Tregs in tolerant kidney transplant recipients. Study-wide results and caveats: This study did not directly address biological reproducibility. Donor-specific Treg expansion exceeded global Treg expansion in tolerant patients, suggesting antigen drive.

In its sample, this clone was seen a few times. No antigen is known for it. CDR1 is SGDLS and CDR2 is YYNGEE in the germline V gene. This CDR3 comprises 16 residues. V was clipped by 4 bases and J by 5 bases; unmatched bases: 8. Generated by immunoSEQ multiplex PCR, the TCRdb table keeps only in-frame clones and is missing some. Altogether about 94,000 clones are present, approximately 93% being singletons, with the ten largest covering approximately 0.48%. This chain connects TRBV9 to TRBJ2-7; 14 nucleotides line up with TRBD2. The clonotype was recovered from a human donor who received a combined kidney and bone marrow transplant. This sample comprised CD4+ T cells from blood, obtained before the transplant. CDR3 residues: CASSPRLAGGLNEQYF. The CDR3 bases are TGTGCCAGCAGCCCCCGACTAGCGGGAGGGTTAAACGAGCAGTACTTC.